This T cell receptor beta chain stems from a study of early T cells in non-severe SARS-CoV-2 infection. Each cDNA molecule carried a unique molecular identifier. TCRdb independently ran MiXCR on the 5' RACE reads; one entry per CDR3 protein. Of 70,000 to 95,000 distinct CDR3 sequences in the sample, 10% to 12% were seen once. This TCR was sampled from an adult who was a healthcare worker with PCR-confirmed SARS-CoV-2 infection or an uninfected control (not recorded which). Sample: whole blood.

As DNA, the CDR3 is TGTGCCAGCAGCCCCCTATCCTCTGGAAACACCATATATTTT. This encodes CASSPLSSGNTIYF. The rearrangement links TRBV6-5 to TRBJ1-3; D is unresolved. The CDR3 sequence is 14 residues long. Germline values: CDR1 MNHEY, CDR2 SVGAGI. V was cut by 6 bases and J by 0 bases, with 9 bases left in between.